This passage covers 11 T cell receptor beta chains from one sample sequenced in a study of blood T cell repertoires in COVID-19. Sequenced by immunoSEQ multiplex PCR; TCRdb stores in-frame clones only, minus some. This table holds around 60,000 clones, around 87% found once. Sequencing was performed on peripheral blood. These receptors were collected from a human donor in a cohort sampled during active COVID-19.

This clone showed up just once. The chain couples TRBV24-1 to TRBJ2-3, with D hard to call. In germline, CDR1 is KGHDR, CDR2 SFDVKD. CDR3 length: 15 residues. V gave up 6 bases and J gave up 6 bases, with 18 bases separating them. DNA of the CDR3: TGTGCCACCAGTCCCCGTAGTCGAGGCCGGGATACGCAGTATTTT. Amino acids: CATSPRSRGRDTQYF.

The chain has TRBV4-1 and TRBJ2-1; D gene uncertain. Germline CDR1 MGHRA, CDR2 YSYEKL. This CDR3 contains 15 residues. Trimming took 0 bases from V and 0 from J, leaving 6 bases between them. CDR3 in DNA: TGCGCCAGCAGCCAAGATTCTAGCTCCTACAATGAGCAGTTCTTC. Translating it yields CASSQDSSSYNEQFF.

The CDR3 reads CASSLGNNNYGYTF. CDR3 bases: TGTGCCAGCAGCTTGGGAAACAACAACTATGGCTACACCTTC. This rearrangement joins TRBV5-6 to TRBJ1-2; D uncertain. Trimming removed 0 bases at V and 2 bases at J, with 8 bases between. The CDR3 totals 14 residues. Germline V lookup: CDR1 SGHDT, CDR2 YYEEEE.

This chain's CDR3 is CASSTRDPYEQYF. CDR3 nucleotides: TGTGCCAGCAGCACCCGGGATCCCTACGAGCAGTACTTC. The rearrangement links TRBV7-2 to TRBJ2-7; weak D call: TRBD2 (5 bases). Germline CDR1 SGHTA, CDR2 FQGNSA. This CDR3 has 13 residues. Trimming pared 5 bases from V and 2 bases from J, leaving 10 bases between.

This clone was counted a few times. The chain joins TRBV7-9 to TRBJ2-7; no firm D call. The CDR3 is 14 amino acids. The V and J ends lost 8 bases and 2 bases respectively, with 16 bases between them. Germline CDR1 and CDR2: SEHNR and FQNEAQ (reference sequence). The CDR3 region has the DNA TGTGCCAGCGGGCCGTTAACGGCAACCTACGAGCAGTACTTC. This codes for CASGPLTATYEQYF.

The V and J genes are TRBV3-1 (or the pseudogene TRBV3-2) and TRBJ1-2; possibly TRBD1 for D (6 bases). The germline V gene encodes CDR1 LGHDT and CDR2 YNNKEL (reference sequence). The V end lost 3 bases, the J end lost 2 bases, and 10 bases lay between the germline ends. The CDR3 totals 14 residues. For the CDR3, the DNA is TGTGCCAGCAGCCAGGCTACAGGGAACTATGGCTACACCTTC. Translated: CASSQATGNYGYTF.

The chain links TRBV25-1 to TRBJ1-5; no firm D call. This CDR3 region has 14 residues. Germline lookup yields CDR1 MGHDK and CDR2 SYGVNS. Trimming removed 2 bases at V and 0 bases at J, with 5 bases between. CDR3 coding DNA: TGTGCCAGCAGTGAAAATTATAGCAATCAGCCCCAGCATTTT. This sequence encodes CASSENYSNQPQHF.

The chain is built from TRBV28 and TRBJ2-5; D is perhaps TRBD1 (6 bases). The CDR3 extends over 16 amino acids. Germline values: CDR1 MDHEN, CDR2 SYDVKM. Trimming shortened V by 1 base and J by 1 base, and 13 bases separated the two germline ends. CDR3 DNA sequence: TGTGCCAGCAGTTTATCCCCAGGGGAAGGCCAAGAGACCCAGTACTTC. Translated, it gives CASSLSPGEGQETQYF.

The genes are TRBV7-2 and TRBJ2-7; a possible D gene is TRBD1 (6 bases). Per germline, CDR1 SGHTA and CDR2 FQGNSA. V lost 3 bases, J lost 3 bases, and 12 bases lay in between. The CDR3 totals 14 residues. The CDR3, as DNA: TGTGCCAGCAGCTTCTTCGGACAGCACTACGAGCAGTACTTC. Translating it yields CASSFFGQHYEQYF.

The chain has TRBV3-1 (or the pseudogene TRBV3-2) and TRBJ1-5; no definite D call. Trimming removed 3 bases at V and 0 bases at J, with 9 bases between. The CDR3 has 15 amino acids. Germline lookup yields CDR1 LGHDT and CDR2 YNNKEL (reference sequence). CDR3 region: CASSQSVVSNQPQHF. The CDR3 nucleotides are TGTGCCAGCAGCCAGTCAGTCGTTAGCAATCAGCCCCAGCATTTT.

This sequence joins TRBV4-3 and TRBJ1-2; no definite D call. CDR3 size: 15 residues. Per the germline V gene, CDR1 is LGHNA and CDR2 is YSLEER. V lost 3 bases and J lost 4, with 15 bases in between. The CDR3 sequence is CASSHHAPPSYGYTF. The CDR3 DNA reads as TGCGCCAGCAGCCATCACGCCCCCCCCAGCTATGGCTACACCTTC.